This T cell receptor (beta chain) was retrieved from a study of blood T cell repertoires in COVID-19. Study details: From the United States, Italy and Spain came samples of acute and convalescent COVID-19. From T cells, B-cell-depleted T cells, or PBMCs came the material, which was cDNA or gDNA.

From germline, CDR1 is SGHDT and CDR2 YYEEEE. The CDR3 is made up of 15 amino acids. V was trimmed by 4 bases and J by 8 bases, leaving 20 bases between them. Under the authors' procedure: Amplification with reference gene primers provided the estimates of nucleated cell counts. TCRdb keeps only in-frame clones here, not all; method: immunoSEQ multiplex PCR. Clonal size and the V and J genes are those of that table, whereas D and trimming came from the DNA. The profile shows about 200,000 clones, 85% to 90% of them singletons. This TCR derives from a woman aged 70-85 years with acute or convalescent COVID-19. This rearrangement joins TRBV5-6 to TRBJ2-3, with TRBD2 as a possible D gene (6 bases). Sequenced material: peripheral blood. The CDR3 DNA follows: TGTGCCAGCAGCCTGAGGGGAGGCGCAGGGTCTACGCAGTATTTT. Its translation: CASSLRGGAGSTQYF. Together with reference TRBV5-6 and TRBJ2-3, the CDR3 gives the full variable domain: DAGVTQSPTHLIKTRGQQVTLRCSPKSGHDTVSWYQQALGQGPQFIFQYYEEEERQRGNFPDRFSGHQFPNYSSELNVNALLLGDSALYLCASSLRGGAGSTQYFGPGTRLTVL.